This TCR beta chain comes out of a study of cytomegalovirus exposure and HLA in healthy donors. General observations from the study: Later on, an analysis showed TCR association rates differing by HLA locus, with DRB1 the most and HLA-C the fewest.

Comment on this clone: Its antigen is currently unknown.

The PCR employed 60 Vbeta primers together with 13 Jbeta primers. Data came from immunoSEQ multiplex PCR; TCRdb stores just in-frame clones and leaves some out. The data show some 150,000 clones, with approximately 76% seen just once and about 1.3% held by the top ten. V lost 0 bases and J lost 5; bases outside the gene matches: 13. CDR3 size: 18 residues. CDR1 SGHRS and CDR2 YFSETQ come from the germline V gene. Sequencing was done on a sample of PBMCs. This receptor was obtained from a man between 60 and 75 years old in good health and CMV-seronegative. V is TRBV5-1 and J is TRBJ2-3; 9 bases agree with TRBD1. The CDR3 DNA reads as TGCGCCAGCAGCTTGGCCGGGCCGGGACAGGGCACTCAAGATACGCAGTATTTT. Protein product: CASSLAGPGQGTQDTQYF. Based on the CDR3 plus reference TRBV5-1 and TRBJ2-3, the full variable domain is KAGVTQTPRYLIKTRGQQVTLSCSPISGHRSVSWYQQTPGQGLQFLFEYFSETQRNKGNFPGRFSGRQFSNSRSEMNVSTLELGDSALYLCASSLAGPGQGTQDTQYFGPGTRLTVL.